The 2 T cell receptor beta chains in this list originate from one sample, sequenced in a study of beta chain features in type 1 diabetes. Study-wide findings and caveats: Among all four CD4+ subsets, Type 1 diabetes patients had TCRB CDR3s that were moderately but significantly shorter.

These receptors have no identified antigens. Expressed TCRB transcripts were sequenced after all isolated RNA was converted to cDNA. Some clones are missing from TCRdb's copy, which holds only in-frame ones; the method was immunoSEQ multiplex PCR. This sample has 600,000 or so clones, with around 15% found just once. The source material was naive CD4+ T cells from blood. These receptors all come from a man younger than 35 with type 1 diabetes.

The V and J genes are TRBV9 and TRBJ2-1; D assignment may be TRBD1 or TRBD2 (6 bases each). Germline CDR1 is SGDLS and CDR2 is YYNGEE. This CDR3 is built from 16 residues. V gave up 0 bases and J gave up 7 bases, with 17 bases separating them. This CDR3 reads CASSVGGARPRNEQFF. Written as DNA, the CDR3 is TGTGCCAGCAGCGTAGGGGGGGCCCGCCCACGGAATGAGCAGTTCTTC.

This chain uses TRBV6-6 with TRBJ1-1; no firm D call. V was cut by 6 bases and J by 2 bases, with 10 bases left in between. From germline, CDR1 is MNHNY and CDR2 SVGAGI (reference sequence). This CDR3 is built from 13 residues. The CDR3 DNA follows: TGTGCCAGCAGATCTCCGGTAAACACTGAAGCTTTCTTT. It codes for CASRSPVNTEAFF.